Presented here are 27 T cell receptor beta chains from one specimen sequenced in a study of T cells in Graves' hyperthyroidism and ophthalmopathy. The source material, RNA transcripts, was used to amplify TCR beta CDR3 regions. RT-PCR in the first round (using the HTBI primer set) targeted the TCR CDR3. A single record per CDR3 protein comes from TCRdb applying MiXCR to the multiplex PCR reads. This table holds about 380,000 distinct CDR3 sequences, 13% to 15% found once. Input material: blood. The receptors stem from a woman aged 30 to 39 with Graves' ophthalmopathy.

This clonotype turned up a few times. The V call is TRBV18, the J call TRBJ1-1; D is unclear. The CDR3 contains 14 residues. With 2 bases removed from V and 3 bases from J, the gap between germline ends came to 10 bases. Germline V gives CDR1 KGHSH, CDR2 LQKENI. The DNA for the CDR3 is TGTGCCAGCTCACCAGCGATCCAGTACACTGAAGCTTTCTTT. Translated: CASSPAIQYTEAFF.

This clonotype was counted between two and nine times. This rearrangement joins TRBV7-2 to TRBJ2-6; weak D call: TRBD1 (6 bases). The ends were cut back, 6 bases at V and 2 bases at J, with 26 bases in the middle. CDR3 length equals 20 residues. Germline loops: CDR1 SGHTA, CDR2 FQGNSA. The CDR3 coding sequence is TGTGCCAGCAGTATAAGTCCTCCGGGACAAACTGCGGCTGGGGCCAACGTCCTGACTTTC. This encodes CASSISPPGQTAAGANVLTF.

In this sample, this clonotype turned up many times. V is TRBV11-2 and J is TRBJ1-5, with D possibly being TRBD1 (6 bases). V was clipped by 5 bases and J by 0 bases, with 11 bases between them. This CDR3 comprises 15 residues. In germline, CDR1 is SGHAT, CDR2 FQNNGV. This CDR3 reads CASSQGIDSNQPQHF. The CDR3 nucleotides are TGTGCCAGCAGCCAGGGGATAGATAGCAATCAGCCCCAGCATTTT.

This clonotype was observed a handful of times. The gene calls are TRBV4-2 and TRBJ1-2; D is possibly TRBD1 (5 bases). There are 15 residues in the CDR3. Trimming stripped 2 bases from V and 6 bases from J, with 16 bases between. Germline V gene sequence: CDR1 LGHNA, CDR2 YNFKEQ. For the CDR3, the DNA is TGTGCCAGCAGCCAACTTGAACGAGACAGAAATGGCTACACCTTC. Translating it yields CASSQLERDRNGYTF.

This clonotype was detected ten times or more. This sequence joins TRBV29-1 and TRBJ2-3; D gene uncertain. Per the germline V gene, CDR1 is SQVTM and CDR2 is ANQGSEA. V was trimmed by 3 bases and J by 4 bases, leaving 8 bases between them. The CDR3 contains 12 residues. The CDR3 region has the DNA TGCAGCGTTGAGCCGAGACCAGATACGCAGTATTTT. Its protein product is CSVEPRPDTQYF.

This clonotype was seen at least ten times. This rearrangement joins TRBV29-1 to TRBJ2-2, with no clear D. V was shortened by 1 base and J by 4 bases, with 10 bases between the two germline ends. The CDR3 spans 14 residues. Looked up from germline, CDR1 is SQVTM and CDR2 is ANQGSEA. The DNA for the CDR3 is TGCAGCGTTGAAGCCCTTCCTCTCACCGGGGAGCTGTTTTTT. Its protein product is CSVEALPLTGELFF.

This clonotype has ten or more counts. The V gene is TRBV12-3 or TRBV12-4, the J gene TRBJ1-4, with D maybe TRBD1 (5 bases). The V gene lost 5 bases and the J gene lost 1 base, with 14 bases spanning the gap. CDR3 length: 16 amino acids. The CDR3 spells CASSPGRGVTNEKLFF. The CDR3 DNA reads TGTGCCAGCAGTCCGGGGCGGGGAGTAACTAATGAAAAACTGTTTTTT.

This clonotype was observed many times. The chain employs TRBV30 and TRBJ2-3, with D maybe TRBD2 (5 bases). Trimming removed 7 bases at V and 6 bases at J, with 20 bases between. This CDR3 has 14 residues. Germline CDR1 and CDR2: GTSNPN and SVGIG (reference sequence). The CDR3 is CALSPGLRGDTQYF. The CDR3 DNA reads as TGTGCCTTATCGCCGGGCCTCAGAGGGGATACGCAGTATTTT.

This clonotype was recorded many times. The rearrangement links TRBV27 to TRBJ2-4; D could derive from TRBD1 or TRBD2 (5 bases each). The germline V and J ends were trimmed by 5 bases and 3 bases, with 14 bases remaining between them. CDR3 size: 15 residues. Germline V gives CDR1 MNHEY, CDR2 SMNVEV (reference sequence). CDR3 nucleotide sequence: TGTGCCAGCAGTCGGGACCTGGGGTTCAAAAACATTCAGTACTTC. Translated, it gives CASSRDLGFKNIQYF.

This clonotype was observed at least ten times. This sequence joins TRBV7-9 and TRBJ2-4; D remains unclear. Germline lookup yields CDR1 SEHNR and CDR2 FQNEAQ (reference sequence). The V end lost 6 bases, the J end lost 6 bases, and 18 bases lay between the germline ends. The CDR3 covers 15 residues. CDR3 nucleotides: TGTGCCAGCAGTCTTGGGCAAGGATGGGGAAACATTCAGTACTTC. The encoded protein is CASSLGQGWGNIQYF.

This clonotype was seen only a few times. The V gene is TRBV19, the J gene TRBJ1-6, with a possible D match to TRBD1 (5 bases). Germline CDR1 is LNHDA and CDR2 is SQIVND (reference sequence). The germline V and J ends were trimmed by 9 bases and 7 bases, with 13 bases remaining between them. The CDR3 spans 13 residues. The CDR3 loop reads CASRQSKNSPLHF. The CDR3 DNA reads as TGTGCCAGCCGACAGAGTAAAAATTCACCCCTCCACTTT.

Ten or more counts support this clonotype. The rearrangement links TRBV2 to TRBJ2-5; D is tentatively TRBD1 or TRBD2 (5 bases each). CDR1 SNHLY and CDR2 FYNNEI come from the germline V gene. Trimming cost V 5 bases and J 0 bases, with 16 bases left between them. The CDR3 has 16 residues. CDR3 sequence (DNA): TGTGCCAGCAGTAAAACCGGGACGGGGAACCAAGAGACCCAGTACTTC. As protein: CASSKTGTGNQETQYF.

This clonotype was counted ten times or more. This sequence joins TRBV12-3 or TRBV12-4 and TRBJ1-4, with 10 bases fitting TRBD1. J was trimmed by 6 bases and V by 7 bases; bases with no gene match: 8. There are 15 residues in the CDR3. The DNA for the CDR3 is TGTGCCAGCAACAGAGGGACAGGGGAGCATGAAAAACTGTTTTTT. This sequence encodes CASNRGTGEHEKLFF.

This sequence joins TRBV20-1 and TRBJ2-7; 10 bases align to TRBD2. CDR3 length: 15 residues. J lost 4 bases, V lost 3 bases, and 9 bases had no gene match. Germline lookup yields CDR1 DFQATT and CDR2 SNEGSKA (reference sequence). The CDR3 is CSARYSGGLDYEQYF. Here the CDR3 DNA reads TGCAGTGCTAGGTATAGCGGGGGGCTGGATTACGAGCAGTACTTC.

This chain joins TRBV11-2 and TRBJ2-1, with TRBD1 as a possible D gene (6 bases). The length of the CDR3 is 13 residues. Between the trimmed V and J ends, which lost 5 bases and 7 bases, there was a span of 12 bases. Germline V gives CDR1 SGHAT, CDR2 FQNNGV. The CDR3 region has the DNA TGTGCCAGCAGCCCGGTGGGGGCTAATGAGCAGTTCTTC. Translating it yields CASSPVGANEQFF. The variable domain in full, with the rest retrieved from reference TRBV11-2 and TRBJ2-1, is EAGVAQSPRYKIIEKRQSVAFWCNPISGHATLYWYQQILGQGPKLLIQFQNNGVVDDSQLPKDRFSAERLKGVDSTLKIQPAKLEDSAVYLCASSPVGANEQFFGPGTRLTVL.

The CDR3 coding sequence is TGTGCCACCAGTGACCCGGGACGGGCATTCACGCAGTATTTT. It specifies CATSDPGRAFTQYF. The chain is built from TRBV24-1 and TRBJ2-3; the D gene could be TRBD1 or TRBD2 (5 bases each). Trimming left V 4 bases short and J 9 bases short, with 16 bases between. The CDR3 contains 14 residues. Germline V gene data show CDR1 as KGHDR and CDR2 as SFDVKD.

This clonotype was counted a few times. The chain couples TRBV27 to TRBJ1-5; D gene uncertain. Germline values: CDR1 MNHEY, CDR2 SMNVEV (reference sequence). Trimming cost V 5 bases and J 6 bases, with 14 bases left between them. This CDR3 comprises 14 residues. The CDR3 coding sequence is TGTGCCAGCAGTCCTCGGGGATTCGGTCAGCCCCAGCATTTT. It yields the protein CASSPRGFGQPQHF.

This clonotype occurred many times. The chain joins TRBV7-8 to TRBJ1-2, with D possibly TRBD1 on 6 matching bases. The CDR3 spans 14 residues. Looked up from germline, CDR1 is SGHVS and CDR2 is FQNEAQ. Trimming removed 1 base at V and 2 bases at J, with 8 bases between. CDR3 sequence (DNA): TGTGCCAGCAGCTTAGGGGACACCAACTATGGCTACACCTTC. It yields the protein CASSLGDTNYGYTF.

This clonotype was detected a few times. The CDR3 loop is CSAREPRSYEQYF. CDR3 DNA sequence: TGCAGTGCTAGAGAACCTCGGAGCTACGAGCAGTACTTC. The J gene is TRBJ2-7, the V gene TRBV20-1; no clear D gene. V was pared by 0 bases and J by 3 bases, with 9 bases between. The germline CDR1 and CDR2 sequences are DFQATT and SNEGSKA (reference sequence). The CDR3 runs to 13 residues.

About this clonotype itself: A much larger clone differs from this one at a single base, so this may be a read error. The rearrangement uses TRBV10-3 and TRBJ2-1; D gene unclear. V lost 0 bases to trimming and J lost 9 bases, with 9 bases between them. Germline V lookup: CDR1 ENHRY, CDR2 SYGVKD. This CDR3 is built from 13 residues. DNA of the CDR3: TGTGCCATCAGTGAGTCGAGTGGTCCTGAGCAGTTCTTC. Translating it yields CAISESSGPEQFF.

This clonotype came up many times. V usage is TRBV7-9 and J usage is TRBJ1-1; D gene uncertain. The germline V gene has CDR1 SEHNR and CDR2 FQNEAQ (reference sequence). The ends were cut back, 5 bases at V and 3 bases at J, with 7 bases in the middle. The CDR3 consists of 12 residues. This CDR3 is CASSALDTEAFF. CDR3 DNA sequence: TGTGCCAGCAGCGCACTGGACACTGAAGCTTTCTTT.

This clonotype was found many times. This chain joins TRBV15 and TRBJ2-7; perhaps TRBD2 as D (5 bases). Germline lookup yields CDR1 LNHNV and CDR2 YYDKDF (reference sequence). The ends were cut back, 0 bases at V and 4 bases at J, with 13 bases in the middle. The CDR3 covers 15 residues. CDR3 region: CATSRDSADIYEQYF. CDR3 sequence (DNA): TGTGCCACCAGCAGAGATTCAGCGGATATTTACGAGCAGTACTTC.

Comments on this clonotype: A clone one base away is much larger, so this may be a read error. V and J are TRBV29-1 and TRBJ2-1; 7 bases map to TRBD1. The CDR3 spans 17 residues. The germline CDR1 and CDR2 sequences are SQVTM and ANQGSEA. CDR3 amino acids: CSVEGLRDSFSYNEQLF. For the CDR3, the DNA is TGCAGCGTTGAAGGCCTTCGGGACAGTTTTTCCTACAATGAGCAGCTCTTC.

V and J are TRBV14 and TRBJ2-7; 10 bases agree with TRBD1. Germline assignment: CDR1 SGHDN and CDR2 FVKESK. The CDR3 is 16 residues long. J gave up 5 bases and V 4 bases, and 11 bases lay outside the gene matches. CDR3 in DNA: TGTGCCAGCAGCCTCTGGCGACAGGGGGCGAAGAACGAGCAGTACTTC. Translated, it gives CASSLWRQGAKNEQYF.

This clonotype showed up many times. The rearrangement joins TRBV19 to TRBJ2-5, with TRBD2 matching 12 bases. Losses at the gene ends were 1 base for V and 7 bases for J; bases not matched to a gene: 4. The CDR3 has 15 amino acids. CDR1 is LNHDA and CDR2 is SQIVND in the germline V gene (reference sequence). The CDR3 reads CASSIGLAGAGTQYF. The CDR3 DNA follows: TGTGCCAGTAGTATAGGACTAGCGGGGGCGGGGACCCAGTACTTC.

This clonotype was found many times. The chain employs TRBV7-9 and TRBJ2-1; D is unresolved. The V gene's germline CDR1 is SEHNR and CDR2 FQNEAQ (reference sequence). The CDR3 spans 15 residues. The V end lost 4 bases, the J end lost 4 bases, and 14 bases lay between the germline ends. The CDR3 sequence: CASSSTGPFYNEQFF. CDR3 nucleotide sequence: TGTGCCAGCAGCTCCACTGGACCCTTTTACAATGAGCAGTTCTTC.

This clonotype was observed many times. The chain links TRBV30 to TRBJ1-5, with TRBD1 matching 9 bases. This CDR3 has 13 residues. CDR1 is GTSNPN, CDR2 SVGIG, per germline (reference sequence). V gave up 1 base and J gave up 6 bases; unmatched junction bases: 1. The CDR3 DNA is TGTGCCTGGAGTGCGACAGGGGGTCAGCCCCAGCATTTT. Its translation is CAWSATGGQPQHF.